The text below deals with one T cell receptor beta chain. Authors' processing steps: Estimated nucleated cell counts came from reference gene primer amplification. TCRdb's table, derived via immunoSEQ multiplex PCR, lists solely in-frame clones and lacks some. V and J calls and clone size come straight from that table; D and trimming were deduced from the DNA. The sample has around 70,000 clones, about 80% seen once; the top ten hold about an eighth. These data belong to a study of blood T cell repertoires in COVID-19. Across the whole study: There were acute and convalescent COVID-19 samples, and they came from the United States, Italy and Spain. T cells, B-cell-depleted T cells, or PBMCs supplied cDNA or gDNA.

Sequenced input: peripheral blood. The origin of this receptor is a human donor in a cohort sampled during active COVID-19.

The CDR3 nucleotides are TGTGCCAGCTCAGAAACGACAGACCCGAACACTGAAGCTTTCTTT. Residues: CASSETTDPNTEAFF. The chain combines TRBV18 with TRBJ1-1; D is perhaps TRBD1 (5 bases). The CDR3 sequence is 15 residues long. Germline CDR1 and CDR2: KGHSH and LQKENI. Trimming shortened V by 5 bases and J by 1 base, and 14 bases separated the two germline ends.